This TCR beta chain appears in the sequencing data of a study of identical twins. TCRdb itself ran the 5' RACE reads through MiXCR, one entry per CDR3 protein. The repertoire holds about 160,000 distinct CDR3 sequences, with roughly 3.5% as singletons. This clonotype was seen many times. The germline CDR1 and CDR2 sequences are LGHNA and YSLEER. This CDR3 has 18 amino acids. Trimming cost V 3 bases and J 6 bases; bases outside gene matches: 17. Material: memory T cells sorted from blood. The TCR comes from a man aged 18 to 30 in good health. The rearrangement joins TRBV4-3 to TRBJ2-1; 7 bases align to TRBD2. CDR3 protein: CASSQGPNLRDYINEQFF. The CDR3 region has the DNA TGCGCCAGCAGCCAGGGTCCTAATCTCAGGGACTATATCAATGAGCAGTTCTTC.